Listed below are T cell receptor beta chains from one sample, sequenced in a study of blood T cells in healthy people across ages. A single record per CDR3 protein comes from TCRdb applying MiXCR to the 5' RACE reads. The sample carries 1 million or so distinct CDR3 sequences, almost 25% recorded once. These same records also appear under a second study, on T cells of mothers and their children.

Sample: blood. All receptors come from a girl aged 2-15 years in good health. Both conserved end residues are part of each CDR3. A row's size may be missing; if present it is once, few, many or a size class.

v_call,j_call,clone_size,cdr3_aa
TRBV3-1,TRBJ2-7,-,CASSLSPDRVGWEQYF
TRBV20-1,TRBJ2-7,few,CSAKSYEQYF
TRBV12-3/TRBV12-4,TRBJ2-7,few,CASSSDISGGDYEQYF
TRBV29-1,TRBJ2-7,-,CSVHIRDSGLWEQYF
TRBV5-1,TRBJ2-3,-,CASSFQGDTDTQYF
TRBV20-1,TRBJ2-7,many,CSANTGQGSYEQYF
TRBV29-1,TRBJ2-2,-,CSIRGWSGELFF
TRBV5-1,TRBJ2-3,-,CASSLDVTGLATDTQYF
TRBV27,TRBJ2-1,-,CASSFSRVGSNEQFF
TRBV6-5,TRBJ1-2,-,CASSSSGLYGYTF
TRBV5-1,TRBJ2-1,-,CASSPGLAGGYGSIF
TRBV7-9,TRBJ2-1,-,CASSLASPGRNEQFF
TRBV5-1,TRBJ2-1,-,CASSFGLAGRLTHNEQFF
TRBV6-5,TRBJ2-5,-,CASSPQGWEETQYF
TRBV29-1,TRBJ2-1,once,CSVERAGFNNEQFF
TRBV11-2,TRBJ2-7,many,CASSWGQGAYEQYF
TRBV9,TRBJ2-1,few,CASSVEVGSSYNEQFF
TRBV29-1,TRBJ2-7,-,CSVDSGDYYEQYF
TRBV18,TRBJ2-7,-,CASSPNGQVYDEQYF
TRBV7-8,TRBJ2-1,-,CASSTPSGFYNEQFF
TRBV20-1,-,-,CSASGGQGDYEQYF
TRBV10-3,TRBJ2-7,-,CAISEPSETASYEQYF
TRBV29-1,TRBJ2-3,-,CSVAGTSSPDTQYF
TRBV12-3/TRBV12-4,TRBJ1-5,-,CASSLDGVMPQHF
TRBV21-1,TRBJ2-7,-,CASSKRLAGFYEQYF
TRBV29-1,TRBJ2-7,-,CSVEDDYEQYF
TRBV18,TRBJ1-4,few,CASSPRGSDEKLFF
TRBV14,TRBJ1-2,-,CASSQDRVSYGYTF
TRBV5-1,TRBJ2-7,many,CASSTFSGPAYEQYF
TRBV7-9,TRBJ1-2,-,CASSSRTLGYGYTF
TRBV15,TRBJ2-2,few,CATSRDGELFF
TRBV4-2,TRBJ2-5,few,CASGFQRGGPQETQYF
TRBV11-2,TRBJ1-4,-,CACSFSPREKLFF
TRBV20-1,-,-,CSARVQRGIYEQYF
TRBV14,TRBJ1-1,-,CASSQDRAFF
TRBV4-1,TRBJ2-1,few,CASSQEWTSANYNEQFF
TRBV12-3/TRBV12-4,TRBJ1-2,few,CASSFDRSRGYTF